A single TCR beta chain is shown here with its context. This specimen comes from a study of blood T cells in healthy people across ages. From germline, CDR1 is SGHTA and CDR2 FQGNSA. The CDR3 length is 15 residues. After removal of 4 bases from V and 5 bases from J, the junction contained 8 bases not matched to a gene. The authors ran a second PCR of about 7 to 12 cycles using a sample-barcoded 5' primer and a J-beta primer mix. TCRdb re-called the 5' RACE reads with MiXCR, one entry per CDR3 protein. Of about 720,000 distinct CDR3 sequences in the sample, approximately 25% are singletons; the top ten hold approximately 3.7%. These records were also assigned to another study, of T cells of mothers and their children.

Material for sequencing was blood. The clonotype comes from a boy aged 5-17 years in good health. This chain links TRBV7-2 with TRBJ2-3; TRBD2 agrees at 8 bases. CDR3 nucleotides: TGTGCCAGCAGCTCGTCGGGGGGGCGGATAGATACGCAGTATTTT. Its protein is CASSSSGGRIDTQYF.